The rows below give T cell receptor beta chains drawn from one sample of a study of T cells in Graves' hyperthyroidism and ophthalmopathy. TCRdb re-called the multiplex PCR reads with MiXCR, one entry per CDR3 protein. There are some 500,000 distinct CDR3 sequences in the sample; 24% occur only once, and over 9% lies in the top ten. Sequenced sample: blood. The receptors originated from a woman between 25 and 40 years old with Graves' ophthalmopathy. Each CDR3 is given with its conserved first and last residue. D genes are given only for firm matches. Clone sizes are given selectively: once, few, many, or a class where the clone is expanded.

. . TRBJ1-3 TRBV27 CASSPPRGNTIYF TGTGCCAGCAGTCCCCCTCGAGGAAACACCATATATTTT
many . TRBJ2-7 TRBV2 CASRSLFLQGSYEQYF TGTGCCAGCAGGTCCTTGTTTCTACAGGGATCCTACGAGCAGTACTTC
. TRBD1 TRBJ1-3 TRBV19 CASSSGQGAAGNTIYF TGTGCCAGTAGTAGCGGACAGGGGGCAGCTGGAAACACCATATATTTT
many . TRBJ1-5 TRBV30 CAWSTGSYSNQPQHF TGTGCCTGGAGTACGGGGAGCTATAGCAATCAGCCCCAGCATTTT
many . TRBJ2-7 TRBV6-4 CAIRSYEGSYEQYF TGTGCCATCAGGTCATACGAGGGGAGCTACGAGCAGTACTTC
many . TRBJ1-2 TRBV6-1 CASSSWDGNYGYTF TGTGCCAGCAGCTCCTGGGACGGTAACTATGGCTACACCTTC
many . TRBJ1-1 TRBV7-9 CASSIGFLTEAFF TGTGCCAGCAGCATAGGGTTCCTCACTGAAGCTTTCTTT
once TRBD1 TRBJ1-2 TRBV20-1 CSAPRDRRLTGYGYTF TGCAGTGCCCCCCGGGACAGGAGACTTACTGGCTATGGCTACACCTTC
once TRBD2 TRBJ2-7 TRBV7-9 CASSLRAGGKYEQYF TGTGCCAGCAGCTTAAGGGCGGGGGGCAAGTACGAGCAGTACTTC
few TRBD2 TRBJ2-2 TRBV4-1 CASSRFSGGPDTGELFF TGCGCCAGCAGCCGATTTAGCGGGGGGCCTGACACCGGGGAGCTGTTTTTT
. . TRBJ2-5 TRBV20-1 CSARAPYEETQYF TGCAGTGCTAGGGCCCCTTACGAAGAGACCCAGTACTTC
many . TRBJ2-5 TRBV13 CASSNRQETQYF TGTGCCAGCAGCAACCGCCAAGAGACCCAGTACTTC
. TRBD2 TRBJ2-7 TRBV20-1 CSASFAAGGSYEQYF TGCAGTGCTAGTTTCGCGGCGGGAGGCTCCTACGAGCAGTACTTC
many TRBD1 TRBJ1-1 TRBV6-1 CASSRQGDYTEAFF TGTGCCAGCAGTCGACAGGGGGATTACACTGAAGCTTTCTTT
many TRBD1 TRBJ2-4 TRBV29-1 CSVAGDRAKNIQYF TGCAGCGTAGCTGGGGACAGAGCCAAAAACATTCAGTACTTC
few TRBD1 TRBJ1-2 TRBV20-1 CSANSQGAGNGYTF TGCAGTGCTAATTCACAGGGGGCGGGGAATGGCTACACCTTC